Listed here are 10 T cell receptor beta chains from one sample, sequenced in a study of blood T cells in healthy people across ages. Together with a sample-barcoded 5' primer, a J-beta primer mix was included in a second PCR lasting about 6 to 11 cycles. TCRdb processed the 5' RACE reads anew with MiXCR; each CDR3 protein has one entry. Of about 1 million distinct CDR3 sequences listed, 20% to 25% are singletons. These data were also reused for a study on T cells of mothers and their children.

Sequenced: blood. The receptors stem from a girl aged 2-10 years in good health.

This clonotype turned up a few times. The CDR3: CASRGQSEETQYF. CDR3 DNA: TGCGCCAGCAGGGGCCAATCAGAAGAGACCCAGTACTTC. The gene calls are TRBV10-2 and TRBJ2-5; no firm D call. Germline V lookup: CDR1 WSHSY, CDR2 SAAADI. The length of the CDR3 is 13 residues. The V end lost 6 bases, the J end lost 3 bases, and 11 bases lay between the germline ends.

The V call is TRBV11-2, the J call TRBJ1-3, with unresolved D. The CDR3 covers 13 residues. The V end lost 5 bases, the J end lost 4 bases, and 9 bases lay between the germline ends. Looked up from germline, CDR1 is SGHAT and CDR2 is FQNNGV. The CDR3 bases are TGTGCCAGCAGCCAGGAGGCCGGAAACACCATATATTTT. Its protein product is CASSQEAGNTIYF.

The chain uses TRBV29-1 and TRBJ2-3; D may be TRBD1 (6 bases). The CDR3 is 13 residues long. V shed 8 bases and J shed 0 bases, with 12 bases lying between them. Looked up from germline, CDR1 is SQVTM and CDR2 is ANQGSEA. The CDR3 loop is CSLRDISTDTQYF. Written as DNA, the CDR3 is TGCAGCCTGAGGGACATAAGCACAGATACGCAGTATTTT.

The chain carries TRBV5-6 and TRBJ1-6; TRBD1 agrees at 7 bases. In germline, CDR1 is SGHDT, CDR2 YYEEEE. The J segment lost 10 bases and the V segment lost 0 bases, leaving 7 bases of the junction unmatched. The CDR3 totals 15 residues. The CDR3 loop is CASSLVPGGNSPLHF. In nucleotides, the CDR3 is TGTGCCAGCAGCTTGGTGCCAGGGGGGAACTCACCCCTCCACTTT. Based on the CDR3 plus reference TRBV5-6 and TRBJ1-6, the full variable domain is DAGVTQSPTHLIKTRGQQVTLRCSPKSGHDTVSWYQQALGQGPQFIFQYYEEEERQRGNFPDRFSGHQFPNYSSELNVNALLLGDSALYLCASSLVPGGNSPLHFGNGTRLTVT.

The J gene is TRBJ2-7, the V gene TRBV29-1; 9 bases match TRBD1. The CDR3 has 13 residues. After removal of 4 bases from V and 5 bases from J, the junction contained 6 bases not matched to a gene. Germline V gene lookup returns CDR1 SQVTM and CDR2 ANQGSEA. CDR3 sequence (DNA): TGCAGCGTTGGGGACAGGGTTTCCCACGAGCAGTACTTC. It is translated as CSVGDRVSHEQYF.

The chain joins TRBV5-1 to TRBJ2-5, with D unresolved. Germline V lookup: CDR1 SGHRS, CDR2 YFSETQ. This CDR3 is built from 19 residues. V lost 0 bases to trimming and J lost 3 bases, with 24 bases between them. The CDR3 DNA sequence: TGCGCCAGCAGCTTGGCGAGTACAGTAGCTCCCGGATTCAAAGAGACCCAGTACTTC. Amino acids: CASSLASTVAPGFKETQYF.

A few counts support this clonotype. The chain uses TRBV15 and TRBJ2-1, with TRBD2 matching over 7 bases. The length of the CDR3 is 13 residues. J was trimmed by 9 bases and V by 3 bases; bases with no gene match: 5. CDR1 LNHNV and CDR2 YYDKDF come from the germline V gene (reference sequence). This CDR3 reads CATSRTSSSEQFF. The CDR3 DNA reads as TGTGCCACCAGCAGGACTAGCAGTAGTGAGCAGTTCTTC.

V is TRBV7-8 and J is TRBJ2-1; TRBD2 matches at 14 bases. Germline values: CDR1 SGHVS, CDR2 FQNEAQ. The CDR3 consists of 17 residues. J gave up 3 bases and V 6 bases, and 7 bases lay outside the gene matches. CDR3 residues: CASSYGTSGRVYNEQFF. DNA for the CDR3: TGTGCCAGCAGTTACGGGACTAGCGGGAGAGTCTACAATGAGCAGTTCTTC.

In this sample, this clonotype turned up a few times. The V and J genes are TRBV5-6 and TRBJ1-2; D remains unclear. The germline V gene has CDR1 SGHDT and CDR2 YYEEEE. The V end lost 3 bases, the J end lost 3 bases, and 15 bases lay between the germline ends. The CDR3 has 15 residues. The chain's CDR3 is CASSSSEDGHYGYTF. Here the CDR3 DNA reads TGTGCCAGCAGCTCCTCTGAGGACGGCCACTATGGCTACACCTTC.

The sample holds a few counts of this clonotype. The chain links TRBV5-6 to TRBJ2-5; 7 bases align to TRBD2. J was trimmed by 4 bases and V by 2 bases; bases with no gene match: 8. The CDR3 runs to 15 residues. Germline CDR1 SGHDT, CDR2 YYEEEE. The CDR3 loop reads CASSFTRLARETQYF. In DNA, the CDR3 is TGTGCCAGCAGCTTTACTCGACTAGCTCGAGAGACCCAGTACTTC.